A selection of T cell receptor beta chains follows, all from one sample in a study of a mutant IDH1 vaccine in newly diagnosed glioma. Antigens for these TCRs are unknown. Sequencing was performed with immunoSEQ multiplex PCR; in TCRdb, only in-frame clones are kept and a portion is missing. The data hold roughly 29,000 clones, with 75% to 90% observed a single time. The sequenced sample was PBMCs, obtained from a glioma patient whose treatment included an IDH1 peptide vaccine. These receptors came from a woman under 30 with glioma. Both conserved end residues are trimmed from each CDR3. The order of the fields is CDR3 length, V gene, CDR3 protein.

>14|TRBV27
ASSPRTADSNQPQH
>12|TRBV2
ASSGRAVGETQY
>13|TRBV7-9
ASSPSHGPGTEAF
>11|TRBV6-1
ASSASSYNEQF
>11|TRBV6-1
ASRGHTNYGYT
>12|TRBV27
ASSPNNRMTEAF
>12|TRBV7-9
ASSSARFQYGYT
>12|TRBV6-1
ASRPGTGVYGYT
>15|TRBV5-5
ASSLFTTGASGEKLF
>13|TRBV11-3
ASSFPQGAPTEAF
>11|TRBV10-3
AISTGVGYGYT
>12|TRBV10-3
AISGKQGMGEQY
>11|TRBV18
ASSPPLVGEQY
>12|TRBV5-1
ASSLDFFGTEAF
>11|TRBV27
ASSLRGNAGYT
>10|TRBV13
ASSGNTGELF
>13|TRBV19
ASSSNRDFQETQY
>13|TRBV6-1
ASSRALGVVTEAF
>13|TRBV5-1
ASSYGTGVNNEQF
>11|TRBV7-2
ASSYGTVNEQY
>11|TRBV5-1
ASSFTGGTEAF
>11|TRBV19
ASREVPRNEQF
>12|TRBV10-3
AISGGLAGDIQY
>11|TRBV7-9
ATGTGGAETQY
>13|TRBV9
ASSVDRGPGEEQY
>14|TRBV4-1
ASSQSSTGYEYEQY
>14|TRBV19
ASSVYSGRGNNEQF
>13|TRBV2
ASRTNSGTGYGYT
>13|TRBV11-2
ASSLSDRGNTEAF
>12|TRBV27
ASSLSLVGNEQF
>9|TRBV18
ATESRGEAF
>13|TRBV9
ASSVGTGGLETQY
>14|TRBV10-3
AISPASGRNTDTQY
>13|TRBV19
ASRLTGFENTEAF
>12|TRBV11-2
ASSLGLTSGEQY
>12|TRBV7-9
ASSRTGTGQPQH
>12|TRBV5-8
ASGGLGANQPQH
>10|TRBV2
ASSIGDIVAF
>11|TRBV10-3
AIRGQATEGYT
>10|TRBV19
ASSFSNTEAF
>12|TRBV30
ASTRRAGVSPLH
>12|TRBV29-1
SVEDRGFNHGYT
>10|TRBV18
ASSPVGNEQF
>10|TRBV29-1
SARMGGTEAF
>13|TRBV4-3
ASSQDRGGSYEQY
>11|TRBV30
ALGTGGTYEQY
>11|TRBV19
ASSIGTASGYT
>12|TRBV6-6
ASSRDSSNQPQH
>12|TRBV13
ASSLEEQGEKLF
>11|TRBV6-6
ASSRSRDYEQY
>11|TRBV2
ASSEAKAVEQY
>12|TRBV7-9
ASSLTQGWSEQF
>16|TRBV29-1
SVEDFIVVRGGYNEQF
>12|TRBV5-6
ASSRAQGGYGYT
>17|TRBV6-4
ASSRSLRLDREVVTEAF
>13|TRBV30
AWSRELAGIETQY
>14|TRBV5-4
ASSLLSGGPNQPQH
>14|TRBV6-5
ASSYRRGDSQETQY